These 29 T cell receptor beta chains were all obtained from the same sample, sequenced in a study of shared clonotypes between healthy human individuals. CD45RO-negative CD8 cells positively selected for CCR7 made up the naive population, which excluded terminally differentiated effector memory CD45RA+ cells. This table comes from immunoSEQ multiplex PCR, and its TCRdb copy is limited to in-frame clones, with some not included. The table shows about 550,000 clones, with 95% to 96% occurring only once. The specimen sequenced was naive CD8+ T cells sorted from blood. These receptors came from a woman in her twenties or thirties in good health.

The CDR3 DNA is TGCGCCAGCAGCCAACTCACTAGCGGGAGGGCGGATACGCAGTATTTT. Translating it yields CASSQLTSGRADTQYF. This rearrangement joins TRBV4-1 to TRBJ2-3; 13 nucleotides agree with TRBD2. Germline V gene data show CDR1 as MGHRA and CDR2 as YSYEKL. CDR3 size: 16 residues. Trimming removed 2 bases from V and 6 bases from J; junction bases left unmatched: 5.

The V and J genes are TRBV7-2 and TRBJ2-1, with TRBD2 as a possible D gene (5 bases). Between the trimmed V and J ends, which lost 0 bases and 8 bases, there was a span of 23 bases. From germline, CDR1 is SGHTA and CDR2 FQGNSA. This CDR3 spans 18 amino acids. DNA for the CDR3: TGTGCCAGCAGCTTAGCGGAGGTCGAGCGAAACCACCCGGATGAGCAGTTCTTC. Its protein is CASSLAEVERNHPDEQFF.

The chain employs TRBV21-1 and TRBJ2-7; whether TRBD2, the table's D call, matches the DNA was not checked. TRBV21-1 is an annotated pseudogene. The CDR3 runs to 14 residues. DNA for the CDR3: TGTGCCAGCAGCAGCGGGACGGTTGAGTTGGAGCAGTACTTC. As protein: CASSSGTVELEQYF.

The V call is TRBV14, the J call TRBJ2-5; perhaps TRBD1 as D (5 bases). The CDR3 contains 14 residues. V lost 4 bases, J lost 3 bases, and 12 bases lay in between. Germline CDR1 reads SGHDN; CDR2 reads FVKESK. The CDR3 sequence is CASSLLTVKETQYF. The CDR3 nucleotides are TGTGCCAGCAGCCTACTGACAGTAAAAGAGACCCAGTACTTC.

The chain has TRBV28 and TRBJ2-3; 8 nucleotides agree with TRBD2. The germline V gene encodes CDR1 MDHEN and CDR2 SYDVKM. V lost 7 bases to trimming and J lost 3 bases; unmatched junction nucleotides: 15. The CDR3 sequence is 17 residues long. Written as DNA, the CDR3 is TGTGCCAGCACCGACCTAGGAGTAGCGGGACTAACAGATACGCAGTATTTT. As protein: CASTDLGVAGLTDTQYF.

CDR3: CASSSPGQGYGYTF. The DNA for the CDR3 is TGCGCCAGCAGCAGTCCGGGACAGGGCTATGGCTACACCTTC. The V gene is TRBV10-1, the J gene TRBJ1-2, with 9 bases aligning to TRBD1. V trimming: 6 bases; J trimming: 4 bases; junction bases outside the gene matches: 6. Germline V gene data show CDR1 as WNHNN and CDR2 as SYGVQD (reference sequence). The CDR3 is 14 residues long.

The CDR3 coding sequence is TGTGCCAGCAGTTTACTCGAACCAGCTGAAGCTTTCTTT. It specifies CASSLLEPAEAFF. The V and J genes are TRBV6-6 and TRBJ1-1; no definite D call. Germline V gene data show CDR1 as MNHNY and CDR2 as SVGAGI (reference sequence). V shed 4 bases and J shed 6 bases, with 12 bases lying between them. This CDR3 contains 13 residues.

The V gene is TRBV5-1, the J gene TRBJ2-1; 8 nucleotides line up with TRBD2. Germline V gene sequence: CDR1 SGHRS, CDR2 YFSETQ. This CDR3 is 17 amino acids long. With V trimmed by 4 bases and J by 0 bases, 9 bases remained unmatched. This chain's CDR3 is CASSRESGRISYNEQFF. As DNA, the CDR3 is TGCGCCAGCAGCAGGGAAAGCGGGAGAATCTCCTACAATGAGCAGTTCTTC.

This chain joins TRBV10-3 and TRBJ1-1; no reliable D call. This CDR3 region has 15 residues. V was cut by 3 bases and J by 4 bases, with 15 bases left in between. Per germline, CDR1 ENHRY and CDR2 SYGVKD. CDR3 protein: CAISDKGKVSTEAFF. The CDR3, as DNA: TGTGCCATCAGTGATAAGGGTAAAGTTTCCACTGAAGCTTTCTTT.

The chain recombines TRBV19 with TRBJ2-5; D is possibly TRBD1 (6 bases). CDR1 LNHDA and CDR2 SQIVND come from the germline V gene (reference sequence). V was shortened by 4 bases and J by 2 bases, with 17 bases between the two germline ends. The CDR3 spans 16 residues. The CDR3 sequence is CASSTAGESLQETQYF. CDR3 nucleotides: TGTGCCAGTAGTACCGCAGGGGAGAGTTTGCAAGAGACCCAGTACTTC.

The chain links TRBV5-5 to TRBJ2-7; 8 positions match TRBD1. Germline V lookup: CDR1 SGHKS, CDR2 YYEKEE (reference sequence). The CDR3 length is 16 residues. With V trimmed by 3 bases and J by 2 bases, 10 bases remained unmatched. CDR3 amino acids: CASSSSPDRGPYEQYF. The CDR3, as DNA: TGTGCCAGCAGCTCCTCACCCGACAGGGGTCCCTACGAGCAGTACTTC.

J is TRBJ2-5 and V is TRBV5-1; a possible D gene is TRBD1 (6 bases). Germline V CDR1 and CDR2: SGHRS, YFSETQ. This CDR3 region has 17 residues. V lost 5 bases to trimming and J lost 0 bases, with 20 bases between them. The CDR3 DNA sequence: TGCGCCAGCAGTTTCCGGGACGAAAGGGGGTACCAAGAGACCCAGTACTTC. Protein: CASSFRDERGYQETQYF.

The rearrangement uses TRBV16 and TRBJ2-2; D gene ambiguous. The CDR3 loop spans 14 amino acids. Germline-derived CDR1 and CDR2 are KGHSY and FQNENV. V gave up 0 bases and J gave up 6 bases, with 8 bases separating them. The CDR3 bases are TGTGCCAGCAGCCAATCTAATACCGCCGGGGAGCTGTTTTTT. Residues: CASSQSNTAGELFF.

The chain uses TRBV28 and TRBJ2-7; D tentatively reads TRBD1 or TRBD2 (6 bases each). Germline CDR1 and CDR2: MDHEN and SYDVKM. The V gene lost 5 bases and the J gene lost 4 bases, with 15 bases spanning the gap. The CDR3 has 14 residues. DNA for the CDR3: TGTGCCAGCAGTCCGACGGGGGCAGGGTACGAGCAGTACTTC. As protein: CASSPTGAGYEQYF.

The chain has TRBV6-6 and TRBJ1-1; 11 bases map to TRBD1. Germline V CDR1 and CDR2: MNHNY, SVGAGI (reference sequence). The J segment lost 5 bases and the V segment lost 7 bases, leaving 9 bases of the junction unmatched. The CDR3 spans 15 residues. CDR3 sequence: CASTTDRGRGTEAFF. The CDR3 region has the DNA TGTGCCAGCACCACGGACAGGGGGCGCGGGACTGAAGCTTTCTTT.

This clone was seen a single time. The gene calls are TRBV2 and TRBJ2-1, with TRBD2 identical over 12 bases. CDR1 is SNHLY and CDR2 is FYNNEI in the germline V gene. This CDR3 has 16 residues. V was pared by 6 bases and J by 5 bases, with 8 bases of the junction left unmatched. CDR3 DNA: TGTGCCAGCAGCAGACTAGCGGGAGTCGGCGACAATGAGCAGTTCTTC. It yields the protein CASSRLAGVGDNEQFF.

This sequence joins TRBV4-1 and TRBJ1-5; D gene uncertain. This CDR3 region has 14 residues. The ends were cut back, 1 base at V and 5 bases at J, with 9 bases in the middle. Germline-derived CDR1 and CDR2 are MGHRA and YSYEKL. The DNA for the CDR3 is TGCGCCAGCAGCCAAGTTCATTCTGATCAGCCCCAGCATTTT. Amino acid sequence: CASSQVHSDQPQHF.

Comments on this clone: Other DNA variants within this sample encode the same CDR3. The J gene is TRBJ1-5, the V gene TRBV27; TRBD1 matches at 8 bases. CDR3 size: 14 residues. Germline CDR1 and CDR2: MNHEY and SMNVEV (reference sequence). V lost 5 bases, J lost 4 bases, and 4 bases stayed unmatched. The CDR3 DNA follows: TGTGCCAGCAGTAGCCGGGACAGGAATCAGCCCCAGCATTTT. Its protein is CASSSRDRNQPQHF.

This chain uses TRBV27 with TRBJ2-2, with D possibly matching TRBD1 (5 bases). The CDR3 covers 14 residues. V lost 7 bases, J lost 2 bases, and 11 bases lay in between. Germline assignment: CDR1 MNHEY and CDR2 SMNVEV (reference sequence). Here the CDR3 reads CASKDISNTGELFF. The CDR3 DNA is TGTGCCAGCAAGGACATTAGTAACACCGGGGAGCTGTTTTTT.

The rearrangement uses TRBV4-1 and TRBJ2-3; D is ambiguous. Looked up from germline, CDR1 is MGHRA and CDR2 is YSYEKL. The CDR3 is 14 residues long. The V end was cut by 2 bases, the J end by 0 bases, with 6 bases between. The DNA for the CDR3 is TGCGCCAGCAGCCAAATTAAAAGCACAGATACGCAGTATTTT. This encodes CASSQIKSTDTQYF.

This clone has only one observation. The chain recombines TRBV20-1 with TRBJ1-2; D call uncertain. Germline V CDR1 and CDR2: DFQATT, SNEGSKA (reference sequence). Trimming took 6 bases from V and 4 from J, leaving 9 bases between them. CDR3 length: 11 residues. CDR3 protein: CSAPEGYGYTF. CDR3 nucleotides: TGCAGTGCGCCGGAGGGCTATGGCTACACCTTC.

The chain employs TRBV19 and TRBJ1-2; no definite D call. The CDR3 length is 13 residues. V shed 3 bases and J shed 3 bases, with 8 bases lying between them. Germline CDR1 reads LNHDA; CDR2 reads SQIVND (reference sequence). The CDR3 loop is CASSILKDYGYTF. Here the CDR3 DNA reads TGTGCCAGTAGTATTTTGAAGGACTATGGCTACACCTTC.

A word on this clone: The same CDR3 can be traced to other DNA sequences in this sample. The V and J genes are TRBV27 and TRBJ2-7; D might be TRBD1 or TRBD2, each matching 6 bases. Trimming left V 1 base short and J 2 bases short, with 9 bases between. The CDR3 loop spans 14 amino acids. Germline lookup yields CDR1 MNHEY and CDR2 SMNVEV (reference sequence). CDR3 region: CASSLFGGPYEQYF. In DNA form, the CDR3 reads TGTGCCAGCAGTTTATTTGGGGGGCCCTACGAGCAGTACTTC.

The chain has TRBV28 and TRBJ2-5; no firm D call. Deletions cut 6 bases from V and 4 bases from J, with 12 bases between. The CDR3 consists of 13 residues. Germline lookup yields CDR1 MDHEN and CDR2 SYDVKM. CDR3 sequence: CASSVVLRETQYF. The CDR3 region has the DNA TGTGCCAGCAGCGTTGTACTAAGAGAGACCCAGTACTTC.

The gene calls are TRBV5-6 and TRBJ2-7; D is perhaps TRBD1 (5 bases). The CDR3 extends over 13 amino acids. Germline CDR1 is SGHDT and CDR2 is YYEEEE. The V end lost 0 bases, the J end lost 6 bases, and 10 bases lay between the germline ends. In nucleotides, the CDR3 is TGTGCCAGCAGCTTGGGCAGGGTCGGCGAGCAGTACTTC. It translates to CASSLGRVGEQYF.

This chain connects TRBV2 to TRBJ2-7; 11 bases line up with TRBD1. This CDR3 has 15 amino acids. CDR1 and CDR2 (germline): SNHLY, FYNNEI. J lost 3 bases, V lost 4 bases, and 5 bases had no gene match. The DNA of the CDR3 is TGTGCCAGCAGTGGGGGGACAGGGGGTTTCTACGAGCAGTACTTC. Its protein is CASSGGTGGFYEQYF.

The chain couples TRBV7-2 to TRBJ2-7, with 10 bases matching TRBD1. CDR1 and CDR2 from the germline V gene are SGHTA and FQGNSA. V lost 5 bases and J lost 2; bases outside the gene matches: 3. The CDR3 loop spans 14 amino acids. The CDR3 bases are TGTGCCAGCAGCATCGGGACAGGGGCCTACGAGCAGTACTTC. The encoded protein is CASSIGTGAYEQYF. The full variable domain, in which reference TRBV7-2 and TRBJ2-7 provide the parts outside the CDR3, is GAGVSQSPSNKVTEKGKDVELRCDPISGHTALYWYRQSLGQGLEFLIYFQGNSAPDKSGLPSDRFSAERTGGSVSTLTIQRTQQEDSAVYLCASSIGTGAYEQYFGPGTRLTVT.

With respect to this clone: At the DNA level, this CDR3 is encoded by other sequences in the same sample as well. V usage is TRBV9 and J usage is TRBJ2-7, with D possibly being TRBD1 or TRBD2 (5 bases each). CDR3 length: 15 residues. Per the germline V gene, CDR1 is SGDLS and CDR2 is YYNGEE. V shed 0 bases and J shed 2 bases, with 12 bases lying between them. Here the CDR3 DNA reads TGTGCCAGCAGCGTAGATGGGACGGCTACCTACGAGCAGTACTTC. Protein: CASSVDGTATYEQYF. The complete variable domain, with remaining parts taken from reference TRBV9 and TRBJ2-7, reads DSGVTQTPKHLITATGQRVTLRCSPRSGDLSVYWYQQSLDQGLQFLIQYYNGEERAKGNILERFSAQQFPDLHSELNLSSLELGDSALYFCASSVDGTATYEQYFGPGTRLTVT.

The genes are TRBV6-1 and TRBJ2-5; D is perhaps TRBD2 (5 bases). V was trimmed by 3 bases and J by 5 bases, leaving 19 bases between them. Germline CDR1 and CDR2: MNHNS and SASEGT. The CDR3 consists of 16 residues. CDR3 bases: TGTGCCAGCAGTGATCCAACGAGGGTGATAGGCGAGACCCAGTACTTC. Its translation is CASSDPTRVIGETQYF.